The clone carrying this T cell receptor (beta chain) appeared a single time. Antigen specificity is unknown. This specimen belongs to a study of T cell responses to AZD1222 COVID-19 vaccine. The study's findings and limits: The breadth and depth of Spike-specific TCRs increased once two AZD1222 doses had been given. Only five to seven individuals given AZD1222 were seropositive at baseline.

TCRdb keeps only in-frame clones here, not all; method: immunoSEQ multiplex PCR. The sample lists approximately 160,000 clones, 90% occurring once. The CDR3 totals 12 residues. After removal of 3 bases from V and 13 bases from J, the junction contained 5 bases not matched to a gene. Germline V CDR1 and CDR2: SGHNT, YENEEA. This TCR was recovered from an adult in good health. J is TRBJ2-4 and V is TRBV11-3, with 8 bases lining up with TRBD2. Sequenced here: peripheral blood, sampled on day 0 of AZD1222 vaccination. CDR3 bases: TGTGCCAGCAGCTTTGAGCGGGGGCACCAGTACTTC. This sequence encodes CASSFERGHQYF.